Following are 28 T cell receptor beta chains from one sample sequenced in a study of tumor-infiltrating lymphocytes in primary liver carcinoma. The researchers produced TCR beta cDNA from 500 to 550 ng total RNA with a constant-region primer. Sequencing libraries for TCR beta derived from three nested multiplex PCR rounds that used slightly modified ARM-PCR. Primers for the first two PCR rounds were TRBV1-TRBV30 forward primers and a C-beta reverse primer (around 10 cycles per round). TCRdb re-called the multiplex PCR reads with MiXCR, one entry per CDR3 protein. Here the sample spans approximately 110,000 distinct CDR3 sequences, 65% being singletons. Between about 20 and 30 mg of unsorted bulk tissue served as the source from which RNA and DNA were co-extracted. Sequenced: liver tumor tissue from sampling region 1. The subset was: tumor region T1, superior pole. Every receptor here comes from a woman aged 60 to 75 with primary liver carcinoma and hepatitis B virus infection.

About this clonotype: One base away lies a much larger clone, so this may be a sequencing read error. V is TRBV12-3 or TRBV12-4 and J is TRBJ1-1; no firm D call. V lost 5 bases and J lost 1, with 8 bases in between. There are 13 residues in the CDR3. The CDR3 coding sequence is TGTGCCAGCAGTATCAGGCAGAACACTGAAGCTTTCTTT. Its protein is CASSIRQNTEAFF.

This clonotype was found many times. In nucleotides, the CDR3 is TGTGCCAGCATGTACACGAACACCGGGGAGCTGTTTTTT. It yields the protein CASMYTNTGELFF. This chain links TRBV28 with TRBJ2-2; unclear D gene. V dropped 7 bases and J dropped 0 bases, with 6 bases sitting between them. The CDR3 has 13 residues. CDR1 and CDR2 from the germline V gene are MDHEN and SYDVKM.

This clonotype was detected many times. The J gene is TRBJ2-7, the V gene TRBV12-3 or TRBV12-4; 10 bases map to TRBD1. This CDR3 is built from 14 residues. The V segment lost 6 bases and the J segment 2 bases; nucleotides outside the gene matches: 4. The CDR3 nucleotides are TGTGCCAGCAGCCCCGGACAGGGGGCCTACGAGCAGTACTTC. Protein sequence: CASSPGQGAYEQYF.

There are a few counts of this clonotype. V usage is TRBV11-2 and J usage is TRBJ2-7, with unresolved D. The CDR3 has 13 residues. Per the germline V gene, CDR1 is SGHAT and CDR2 is FQNNGV. V was clipped by 6 bases and J by 2 bases, with 11 bases between them. The CDR3 bases are TGTGCCAGCAGGCTCCATGGGGCCTACGAGCAGTACTTC. Its protein product is CASRLHGAYEQYF. Combining the CDR3 with reference TRBV11-2 and TRBJ2-7 gives the whole variable domain EAGVAQSPRYKIIEKRQSVAFWCNPISGHATLYWYQQILGQGPKLLIQFQNNGVVDDSQLPKDRFSAERLKGVDSTLKIQPAKLEDSAVYLCASRLHGAYEQYFGPGTRLTVT.

The table lists this clonotype with many counts. The chain couples TRBV7-8 to TRBJ1-4; TRBD1 aligns across 7 bases. The CDR3 sequence is 15 residues long. Per germline, CDR1 SGHVS and CDR2 FQNEAQ. The V gene end was trimmed by 5 bases and the J gene end by 0 bases; junction bases not matched to a gene: 3. This chain's CDR3 is CASSRGPATNEKLFF. In DNA, the CDR3 is TGTGCCAGCAGCAGGGGGCCAGCAACTAATGAAAAACTGTTTTTT.

As DNA, the CDR3 is TGTGCCAGCAGCTCGACGGGACTAGCGGGAAACAATGAGCAGTTCTTC. It codes for CASSSTGLAGNNEQFF. The chain recombines TRBV7-3 with TRBJ2-1, with 13 bases matching TRBD2. J gave up 5 bases and V 4 bases, and 5 bases lay outside the gene matches. From germline, CDR1 is SGHTA and CDR2 FQGTGA. This CDR3 is built from 16 residues.

This clonotype was picked up a small number of times. Being one base from a much bigger clone, this may be a read error. The chain links TRBV30 to TRBJ2-5, with D perhaps TRBD2 (6 bases). Germline V gives CDR1 GTSNPN, CDR2 SVGIG (reference sequence). The ends were cut back, 0 bases at V and 9 bases at J, with 14 bases in the middle. The CDR3 has 13 residues. CDR3 region: CAWSVGGRPAQYF. The CDR3 DNA sequence: TGTGCCTGGAGTGTAGGTGGGAGGCCGGCCCAGTACTTC.

This clonotype has a handful of counts. This chain uses TRBV28 with TRBJ1-2; D remains unclear. V was trimmed by 5 bases and J by 0 bases, leaving 10 bases between them. Germline-derived CDR1 and CDR2 are MDHEN and SYDVKM. The CDR3 sequence is 14 residues long. The CDR3 nucleotides read TGTGCCAGCAGTCCTGGGCCTACTAACTATGGCTACACCTTC. The encoded protein is CASSPGPTNYGYTF.

This sequence joins TRBV11-3 and TRBJ2-7; the D gene could be TRBD1 or TRBD2 (5 bases each). Per germline, CDR1 SGHNT and CDR2 YENEEA. Trimming pared 4 bases from V and 13 bases from J, leaving 26 bases between. The CDR3 has 15 amino acids. CDR3: CASSSDPGSSYERYF. The DNA for the CDR3 is TGTGCCAGCAGCTCTGACCCAGGGAGCTCCTACGAGCGATACTTC.

This clonotype was recorded many times. The genes are TRBV29-1 and TRBJ2-5, with D possibly called TRBD1 or TRBD2 (6 bases each). Germline-derived CDR1 and CDR2 are SQVTM and ANQGSEA. The CDR3 length is 14 residues. V was cut by 2 bases and J by 5 bases, with 15 bases left in between. The CDR3: CSVEKYGGRETQYF. CDR3 DNA: TGCAGCGTTGAAAAATACGGGGGCCGGGAGACCCAGTACTTC.

The table lists this clonotype with many counts. The chain carries TRBV12-3 or TRBV12-4 and TRBJ2-6, with 10 bases aligning to TRBD1. The trim removed 5 bases at V and 12 bases at J, leaving 7 bases unmatched. The CDR3 totals 14 residues. CDR3 sequence reads: CASSPGQGTGVLTF. The CDR3, as DNA: TGTGCCAGCAGTCCGGGACAGGGGACCGGCGTCCTGACTTTC.

In regard to this clonotype: The missing conserved phenylalanine or tryptophan at the end of this CDR3 makes a read error likely. It is unclear where the CDR3 begins or ends on the DNA, so no DNA is shown, and the CDR3 is as TCRdb lists it. CDR3 in amino acids: CSVPQSGAEETHYV. The chain carries TRBV29-1 and TRBJ2-5; TRBD1, the D gene given by the table, was not confirmed from the DNA. The CDR3 region is 14 residues in length, termini included. CDR1 and CDR2 (germline): SQVTM, ANQGSEA.

As concerns this clonotype: Given a much more abundant clone one base away, this may be a read error. This CDR3 fails to terminate in the conserved phenylalanine or tryptophan, so it likely reflects a read error. This sequence joins TRBV7-8 and TRBJ2-1, with D possibly TRBD2 on 7 matching bases. The CDR3 has 17 residues. Germline V gives CDR1 SGHVS, CDR2 FQNEAQ. Deletions cut 5 bases from V and 0 bases from J, with 17 bases between. The CDR3 DNA sequence: TGTGCCAGCAGCCCCTATCAAGGGGGGGCCTCCTACAATGAGCAGTTCTAC. This sequence encodes CASSPYQGGASYNEQFY.

This clonotype was recorded many times. The chain couples TRBV14 to TRBJ2-3; 9 nucleotides line up with TRBD1. CDR1 SGHDN and CDR2 FVKESK come from the germline V gene. The J segment lost 5 bases and the V segment lost 4 bases, leaving 4 bases of the junction unmatched. The CDR3 has 14 amino acids. The CDR3 DNA sequence: TGTGCCAGCAGCCTGGACAGGGGACAAGATACGCAGTATTTT. The encoded protein is CASSLDRGQDTQYF.

This clonotype was recorded at least ten times. This rearrangement joins TRBV10-3 to TRBJ2-2; possibly TRBD1 for D (6 bases). Germline V gene lookup returns CDR1 ENHRY and CDR2 SYGVKD. The V end was cut by 11 bases, the J end by 5 bases, with 18 bases between. This CDR3 contains 14 residues. The CDR3 DNA sequence: TGTGCCGCGCAAAGAGCAGGGGCGACCGGGGAGCTGTTTTTT. This gives the protein CAAQRAGATGELFF.

For this clonotype: Germline and junction disagree at one end, which may indicate a read error. V gene TRBV28 combines with J gene TRBJ1-5; 8 bases fit TRBD1. The CDR3 spans 17 residues. Germline CDR1 MDHEN, CDR2 SYDVKM. The CDR3 bases are TGTGCCAGCACCAGACTCGACAGGGGCGGAAGCAGTCAGCCCCAGCATTTT. Its protein is CASTRLDRGGSSQPQHF.

As to this clonotype: A much bigger clone sits one base away, suggesting this may be a read error. The chain employs TRBV28 and TRBJ2-1, with D perhaps TRBD2 (6 bases). V lost 6 bases to trimming and J lost 0 bases, with 21 bases between them. The CDR3 is made up of 18 amino acids. Germline CDR1 and CDR2: MDHEN and SYDVKM. CDR3 in amino acids: CASSPAGCGESSYNEQFF. The CDR3 coding sequence is TGTGCCAGCAGCCCCGCAGGTTGCGGGGAGAGCTCCTACAATGAGCAGTTCTTC.

CDR3 in DNA: TGTGCCAGCAGCTTACGACTAGCGATGGAAGAGACCCAGTACTTC. It codes for CASSLRLAMEETQYF. The chain links TRBV11-1 to TRBJ2-5, with TRBD2 matching 8 bases. V was clipped by 2 bases and J by 3 bases; unmatched bases: 5. There are 15 residues in the CDR3. Per germline, CDR1 SGHAT and CDR2 FQDESV (reference sequence).

This clonotype was detected once. The CDR3 end shows no conserved phenylalanine or tryptophan, and so a read error is likely. The rearrangement joins TRBV5-1 to TRBJ1-1; 9 positions agree with TRBD1. Germline CDR1 and CDR2: SGHRS and YFSETQ. The ends lost 0 bases at V and 5 bases at J; junction bases unmatched: 8. The CDR3 is 16 amino acids. CDR3 sequence reads: CASSLVAGTGLTEAFL. DNA of the CDR3: TGCGCCAGCAGCTTGGTGGCCGGGACAGGGTTGACTGAAGCTTTCTTA.

A note on this clonotype: A much larger clone lies one base from this, so it may be a read error. The chain employs TRBV7-8 and TRBJ2-3; tentative D call: TRBD2 (6 bases). There are 15 residues in the CDR3. The germline V gene encodes CDR1 SGHVS and CDR2 FQNEAQ. The CDR3 spells CTSSLGSGKHGTQYF. The CDR3, as DNA: TGTACCAGCAGCTTAGGTAGCGGAAAGCACGGTACGCAGTATTTT.

This CDR3 reads CAVKSGVLAEETQYF. DNA for the CDR3: TGTGCCGTCAAGTCAGGGGTGCTAGCGGAAGAGACCCAGTACTTC. The chain has TRBV10-3 and TRBJ2-5; a weak D match, TRBD2 (7 bases). V was pared by 11 bases and J by 3 bases, with 22 bases between. The germline gives CDR1 ENHRY, CDR2 SYGVKD. CDR3 length: 15 residues.

In regard to this clonotype: Germline is not matched at one junction end, which may reflect a read error. This chain links TRBV11-2 with TRBJ2-7; D perhaps matches TRBD2 (5 bases). The CDR3 length is 17 residues. Germline lookup yields CDR1 SGHAT and CDR2 FQNNGV. The CDR3 reads CAGSSQRTGGLTYEQYF. The CDR3 DNA is TGTGCCGGCAGTTCACAACGGACTGGCGGGCTGACCTACGAGCAGTACTTC.

This clonotype was seen only a few times. The DNA is omitted, as the CDR3 cannot be located on it reliably, and the CDR3 follows TCRdb's listing. The rearrangement joins TRBV11-2 to TRBJ2-3; the table's D gene call, TRBD1, was not cross checked with the DNA. The CDR3 region is 12 residues in length, termini included. Germline CDR1 SGHAT, CDR2 FQNNGV. The CDR3 loop reads CASSWGSGTQYF.

The chain joins TRBV10-3 to TRBJ1-6, with D hard to call. Trimming took 8 bases from V and 6 from J, leaving 8 bases between them. Germline loops: CDR1 ENHRY, CDR2 SYGVKD. This CDR3 spans 12 amino acids. The CDR3 DNA is TGTGCCATCGGAGAGCTTAATTCACCCCTCCACTTT. This codes for CAIGELNSPLHF.

Note on this clonotype: Relative to the germline gene, one junction end is altered; a read error may explain this. The chain is built from TRBV11-3 and TRBJ2-3, with D tentatively TRBD1 or TRBD2 (5 bases each). The germline V gene has CDR1 SGHNT and CDR2 YENEEA. This CDR3 contains 15 residues. The chain's CDR3 is CTSSLSGTLTDMQYF. CDR3 DNA sequence: TGTACCAGCAGCTTATCAGGGACCCTCACAGATATGCAGTATTTT.

On this clonotype itself: The conserved closing phenylalanine or tryptophan is absent in this CDR3, likely reflecting a read error. The J gene is TRBJ2-1, the V gene TRBV7-8; 11 bases agree with TRBD2. The CDR3 has 17 amino acids. Germline V CDR1 and CDR2: SGHVS, FQNEAQ. Trimming cost V 2 bases and J 7 bases; bases outside gene matches: 10. In nucleotides, the CDR3 is TGTGCCAGCAGCTTAATTACTAGCGGGAGTCTGGGGAATGAGCAGTTCTTA. Translation gives CASSLITSGSLGNEQFL.

About this clonotype itself: A much larger clone differs by one base, so this may be a read error. The rearrangement joins TRBV29-1 to TRBJ2-1; 13 bases agree with TRBD2. In germline, CDR1 is SQVTM, CDR2 ANQGSEA. CDR3 length: 13 residues. The CDR3 region is CSVAGLAGDEQLF. The CDR3 coding sequence is TGCAGCGTTGCAGGACTAGCGGGAGACGAGCAGCTCTTC.

The chain employs TRBV11-2 and TRBJ2-3; a possible D gene is TRBD1 (5 bases). Trimming took 1 base from V and 2 from J, leaving 10 bases between them. Germline loops: CDR1 SGHAT, CDR2 FQNNGV. The CDR3 sequence is 15 residues long. The CDR3 protein is CASSLGLGHTDTQYF. CDR3 nucleotides: TGTGCCAGCAGCTTAGGATTAGGACACACAGATACGCAGTATTTT.